These 20 T cell receptor beta chains were all obtained from the same sample, sequenced in a study of cytomegalovirus exposure and HLA in healthy donors. Assay used: immunoSEQ multiplex PCR; TCRdb lists only in-frame clones, some missing. The data contain 130,000 or so clones, about nine tenths of them singletons. Sequencing used PBMCs. These receptor sequences come from a woman in her 30s in good health and CMV-seropositive.

V gene TRBV5-1 combines with J gene TRBJ2-3; D is undetermined. CDR3 length equals 13 residues. Germline assignment: CDR1 SGHRS and CDR2 YFSETQ. With 5 bases removed from V and 2 bases from J, the gap between germline ends came to 9 bases. The CDR3 loop is CASSRLITDTQYF. The CDR3 bases are TGCGCCAGCAGTAGACTTATCACAGATACGCAGTATTTT.

This clone was counted a single time. The chain is built from TRBV28 and TRBJ2-3; no reliable D call. The CDR3 consists of 16 residues. Trimming left V 2 bases short and J 5 bases short, with 17 bases between. The germline CDR1 and CDR2 sequences are MDHEN and SYDVKM. Here the CDR3 DNA reads TGTGCCAGCAGTTTACCCGGTTCCCGACTCAGAGATACGCAGTATTTT. It is translated as CASSLPGSRLRDTQYF.

The CDR3 here is CASSNGGDGNNQPQHF. The CDR3 DNA sequence: TGCGCCAGCAGCAACGGGGGGGACGGCAACAATCAGCCCCAGCATTTT. The V gene is TRBV5-1, the J gene TRBJ1-5, with D possibly TRBD1 on 5 matching bases. This CDR3 contains 16 residues. V dropped 4 bases and J dropped 3 bases, with 17 bases sitting between them. CDR1 is SGHRS and CDR2 is YFSETQ in the germline V gene.

V is TRBV5-4 and J is TRBJ1-1, with D hard to call. CDR1 is SGHNT, CDR2 YYREEE, per germline (reference sequence). V was pared by 1 base and J by 0 bases, with 13 bases between. The CDR3 sequence is 16 residues long. CDR3 sequence: CASSLFSGDLNTEAFF. The CDR3 DNA reads as TGTGCCAGCAGCTTGTTTTCCGGCGACTTGAACACTGAAGCTTTCTTT.

This clone occurred a few times. V is TRBV2 and J is TRBJ1-4, with TRBD1 identical over 7 bases. V lost 6 bases to trimming and J lost 10 bases; unmatched junction nucleotides: 14. Germline V gives CDR1 SNHLY, CDR2 FYNNEI. The CDR3 sequence is 15 residues long. In nucleotides, the CDR3 is TGTGCCAGCAGGGAACAGGGGTCATCTGGGGGAAAACTGTTTTTT. Its translation: CASREQGSSGGKLFF.

V is TRBV6-6 and J is TRBJ2-7, with 9 bases matching TRBD2. Germline V gene data show CDR1 as MNHNY and CDR2 as SVGAGI (reference sequence). Trimming took 0 bases from V and 6 from J; bases not matched to a gene: 6. The CDR3 runs 15 residues. Here the CDR3 reads CASSYSGLAMGEQYF. CDR3 nucleotide sequence: TGTGCCAGCAGTTACTCGGGACTAGCTATGGGCGAGCAGTACTTC.

V and J are TRBV6-1 and TRBJ2-7; TRBD1 is a possible D gene (5 bases). Between the trimmed V and J ends, which lost 2 bases and 0 bases, there was a span of 11 bases. The CDR3 runs 15 residues. Germline CDR1 is MNHNS and CDR2 is SASEGT. The CDR3 loop is CASSESPDNSYEQYF. The DNA for the CDR3 is TGTGCCAGCAGTGAAAGCCCGGACAACTCCTACGAGCAGTACTTC.

The V and J genes are TRBV11-1 and TRBJ2-2, with 8 positions matching TRBD2. Per germline, CDR1 SGHAT and CDR2 FQDESV (reference sequence). V lost 0 bases and J lost 6; bases outside the gene matches: 15. CDR3 length: 19 amino acids. This CDR3 is CASSLARPSGYRVSGELFF. DNA of the CDR3: TGTGCCAGCAGCTTAGCGCGGCCTAGCGGGTACCGGGTATCCGGGGAGCTGTTTTTT.

V usage is TRBV2 and J usage is TRBJ2-3; 13 bases fit TRBD2. With 5 bases clipped from V and 5 bases from J, the junction kept 7 bases outside the gene matches. Germline CDR1 and CDR2: SNHLY and FYNNEI. The CDR3 extends over 16 amino acids. In DNA, the CDR3 is TGTGCCAGCAGTCCTCGACTAGCGGGGGGAATAGATACGCAGTATTTT. Amino acid sequence: CASSPRLAGGIDTQYF.

J is TRBJ1-6 and V is TRBV5-4; tentatively, D is TRBD1 (5 bases). Trimming took 3 bases from V and 4 from J, leaving 11 bases between them. The germline CDR1 and CDR2 sequences are SGHNT and YYREEE (reference sequence). There are 15 residues in the CDR3. CDR3 amino acids: CASSYRQTYNSPLHF. DNA for the CDR3: TGTGCCAGCAGCTACCGACAGACTTATAATTCACCCCTCCACTTT.

In DNA form, the CDR3 reads TGTGCCAGCAGTGAAAATGAGGGTTCGTCAGATACGCAGTATTTT. This codes for CASSENEGSSDTQYF. The chain uses TRBV2 and TRBJ2-3; TRBD2 is a possible D gene (5 bases). This CDR3 region has 15 residues. Germline loops: CDR1 SNHLY, CDR2 FYNNEI. Trimming pared 2 bases from V and 4 bases from J, leaving 13 bases between.

This clone was detected only a few times. The chain couples TRBV28 to TRBJ2-7; 7 bases are a match to TRBD1. The CDR3 has 13 residues. The germline CDR1 and CDR2 sequences are MDHEN and SYDVKM. After removal of 7 bases from V and 1 base from J, the junction contained 4 bases not matched to a gene. CDR3 DNA sequence: TGTGCCAGCACTAGGGACAGTTCCTACGAGCAGTACTTC. Its protein product is CASTRDSSYEQYF. Full variable domain (rest looked up from reference TRBV28 and TRBJ2-7): DVKVTQSSRYLVKRTGEKVFLECVQDMDHENMFWYRQDPGLGLRLIYFSYDVKMKEKGDIPEGYSVSREKKERFSLILESASTNQTSMYLCASTRDSSYEQYFGPGTRLTVT.

The chain has TRBV2 and TRBJ2-3; 11 bases align to TRBD2. The CDR3 covers 16 residues. Per germline, CDR1 SNHLY and CDR2 FYNNEI. The V gene end was trimmed by 3 bases and the J gene end by 8 bases; junction bases not matched to a gene: 10. The CDR3 here is CASSDAGTSGLGTQYF. DNA for the CDR3: TGTGCCAGCAGTGACGCCGGGACTAGCGGCTTGGGTACGCAGTATTTT.

This chain uses TRBV5-1 with TRBJ2-1, with D unclear. Deletions cut 4 bases from V and 0 bases from J, with 14 bases between. The germline V gene has CDR1 SGHRS and CDR2 YFSETQ. The CDR3 runs to 16 residues. CDR3 residues: CASSPTLASSYNEQFF. CDR3 in DNA: TGCGCCAGCAGCCCGACACTGGCGAGCTCCTACAATGAGCAGTTCTTC.

The V and J genes are TRBV28 and TRBJ2-1, with 10 nucleotides matching TRBD2. CDR1 and CDR2 (germline): MDHEN, SYDVKM. This CDR3 is 19 amino acids long. J lost 0 bases, V lost 6 bases, and 14 bases had no gene match. CDR3 DNA sequence: TGTGCCAGCAGCCCCGGTGTACTAGCGGGGTTTCTCTCCTACAATGAGCAGTTCTTC. This translates into CASSPGVLAGFLSYNEQFF. Looking up the rest from reference TRBV28 and TRBJ2-1 gives the full variable domain: DVKVTQSSRYLVKRTGEKVFLECVQDMDHENMFWYRQDPGLGLRLIYFSYDVKMKEKGDIPEGYSVSREKKERFSLILESASTNQTSMYLCASSPGVLAGFLSYNEQFFGPGTRLTVL.

The gene calls are TRBV18 and TRBJ2-5; TRBD2 is a possible D gene (6 bases). Germline assignment: CDR1 KGHSH and CDR2 LQKENI. The CDR3 runs to 15 residues. The ends were cut back, 3 bases at V and 5 bases at J, with 16 bases in the middle. DNA of the CDR3: TGTGCCAGCTCACCCTGGGGCGCGGGGAAGGAGACCCAGTACTTC. Amino acids: CASSPWGAGKETQYF.

V is TRBV18 and J is TRBJ2-7, with TRBD1 as a possible D gene (5 bases). Germline CDR1 reads KGHSH; CDR2 reads LQKENI. Trimming removed 1 base at V and 5 bases at J, with 6 bases between. The CDR3 spans 12 residues. The CDR3 reads CASSPLGDEQYF. The CDR3 coding sequence is TGTGCCAGCTCACCACTAGGGGACGAGCAGTACTTC.

The chain links TRBV18 to TRBJ1-4, with a possible D match to TRBD1 (5 bases). The germline V gene encodes CDR1 KGHSH and CDR2 LQKENI. CDR3 length equals 14 residues. V lost 2 bases, J lost 3 bases, and 7 bases lay in between. CDR3 amino acids: CASSPGRANEKLFF. In DNA, the CDR3 is TGTGCCAGCTCACCAGGCAGGGCTAATGAAAAACTGTTTTTT.

This clone was detected once. The gene calls are TRBV27 and TRBJ2-7, with a possible D match to TRBD2 (5 bases). Germline lookup yields CDR1 MNHEY and CDR2 SMNVEV (reference sequence). Trimming pared 3 bases from V and 2 bases from J, leaving 14 bases between. This CDR3 is 15 amino acids long. The CDR3 coding sequence is TGTGCCAGCAGTTTTGGGTTCAGCGGACCCTACGAGCAGTACTTC. The encoded protein is CASSFGFSGPYEQYF.

The J gene is TRBJ1-4, the V gene TRBV4-1; the match to TRBD1 covers 7 bases. V dropped 6 bases and J dropped 5; count of bases not matched to a gene: 3. The CDR3 runs 13 residues. CDR1 is MGHRA and CDR2 is YSYEKL in the germline V gene. DNA of the CDR3: TGCGCCAGCAGAGAACAGGGGAATGAAAAACTGTTTTTT. Its protein is CASREQGNEKLFF.